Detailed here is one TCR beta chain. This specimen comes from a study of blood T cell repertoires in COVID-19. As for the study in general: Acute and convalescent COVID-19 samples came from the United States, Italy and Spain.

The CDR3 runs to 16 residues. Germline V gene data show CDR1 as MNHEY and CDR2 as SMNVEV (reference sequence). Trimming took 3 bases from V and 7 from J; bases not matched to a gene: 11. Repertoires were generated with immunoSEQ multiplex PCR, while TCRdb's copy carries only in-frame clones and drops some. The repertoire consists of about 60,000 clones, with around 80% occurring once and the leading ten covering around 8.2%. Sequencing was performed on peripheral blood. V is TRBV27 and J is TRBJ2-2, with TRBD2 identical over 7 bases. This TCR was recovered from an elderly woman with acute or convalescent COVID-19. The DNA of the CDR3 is TGTGCCAGCAGTTTTCTAGTTGCGGGAGTCGGCGGGGAGCTGTTTTTT. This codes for CASSFLVAGVGGELFF.